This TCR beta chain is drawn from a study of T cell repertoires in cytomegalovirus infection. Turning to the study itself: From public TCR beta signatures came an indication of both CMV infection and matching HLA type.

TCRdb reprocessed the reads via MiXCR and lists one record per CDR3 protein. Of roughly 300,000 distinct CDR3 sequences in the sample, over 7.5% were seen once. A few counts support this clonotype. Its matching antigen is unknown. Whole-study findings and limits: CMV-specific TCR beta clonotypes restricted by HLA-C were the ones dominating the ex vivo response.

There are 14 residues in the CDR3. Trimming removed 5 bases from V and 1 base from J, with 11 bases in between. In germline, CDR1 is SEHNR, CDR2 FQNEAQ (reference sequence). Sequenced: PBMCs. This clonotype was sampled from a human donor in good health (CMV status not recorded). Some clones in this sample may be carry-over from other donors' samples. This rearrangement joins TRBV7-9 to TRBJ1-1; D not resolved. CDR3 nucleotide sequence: TGTGCCAGCAGCCCCCCAGGACGGAACACTGAAGCTTTCTTT. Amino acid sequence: CASSPPGRNTEAFF.